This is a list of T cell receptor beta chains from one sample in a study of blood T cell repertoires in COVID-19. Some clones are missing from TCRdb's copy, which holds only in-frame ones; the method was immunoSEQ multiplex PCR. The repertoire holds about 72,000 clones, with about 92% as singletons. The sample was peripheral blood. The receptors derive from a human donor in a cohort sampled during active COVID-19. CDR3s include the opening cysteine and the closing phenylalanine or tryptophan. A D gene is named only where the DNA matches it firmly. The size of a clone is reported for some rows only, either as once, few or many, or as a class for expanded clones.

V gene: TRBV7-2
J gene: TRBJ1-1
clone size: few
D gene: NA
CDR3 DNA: TGTGCCAGCAGCACGGGTGAAAGAACTGAAGCTTTCTTT
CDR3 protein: CASSTGERTEAFF

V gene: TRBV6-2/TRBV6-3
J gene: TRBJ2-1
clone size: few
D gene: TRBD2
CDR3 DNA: TGTGCCAGCAGTTACCGAGCGGGGAAAAGCGGTGAGCAGTTCTTC
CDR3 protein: CASSYRAGKSGEQFF

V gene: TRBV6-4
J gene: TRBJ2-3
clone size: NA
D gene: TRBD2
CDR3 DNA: TGTGCCAGCAGTCGGACTAGCGGCTTCACAGATACGCAGTATTTT
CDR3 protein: CASSRTSGFTDTQYF

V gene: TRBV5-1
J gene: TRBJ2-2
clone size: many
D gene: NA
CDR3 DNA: TGCGCCAGCAGCCCGGTCCAGGGTACGAACACCGGGGAGCTGTTTTTT
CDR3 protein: CASSPVQGTNTGELFF

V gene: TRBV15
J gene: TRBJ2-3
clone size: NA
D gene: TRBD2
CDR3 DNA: TGTGCCACCAGCAGGAACCCTAGCGGGAGGGGGGGCACAGATACGCAGTATTTT
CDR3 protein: CATSRNPSGRGGTDTQYF

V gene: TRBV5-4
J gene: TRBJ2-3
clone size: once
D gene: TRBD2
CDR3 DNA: TGTGCCAGCAGTCCCTTCGGGAGGGCCTCCTCAGATACGCAGTATTTT
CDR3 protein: CASSPFGRASSDTQYF

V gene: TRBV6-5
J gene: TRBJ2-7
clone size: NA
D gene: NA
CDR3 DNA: TGTGCCAGCAGTTACTCGGCTAGGCCCTACTACGAGCAGTACTTC
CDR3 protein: CASSYSARPYYEQYF

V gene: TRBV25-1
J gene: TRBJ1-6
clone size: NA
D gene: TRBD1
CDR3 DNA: TGTGCCAGCAGAGATACCGGAACAGGGGCGTTTTATAATTCACCCCTCCACTTT
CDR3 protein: CASRDTGTGAFYNSPLHF

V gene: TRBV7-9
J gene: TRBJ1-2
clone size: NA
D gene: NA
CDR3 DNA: TGTGCCAGCAGCTTGACCCTAGTTTGGGGCTACACCTTC
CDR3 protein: CASSLTLVWGYTF

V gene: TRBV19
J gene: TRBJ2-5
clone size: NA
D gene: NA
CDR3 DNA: TGTGCCAGTAGCCAGGGCGGGGATATCCAAGAGACCCAGTACTTC
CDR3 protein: CASSQGGDIQETQYF

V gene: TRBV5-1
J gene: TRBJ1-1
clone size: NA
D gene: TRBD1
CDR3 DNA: TGCGCCAGCAACCCGGGACAGATGAACACTGAAGCTTTCTTT
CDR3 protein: CASNPGQMNTEAFF

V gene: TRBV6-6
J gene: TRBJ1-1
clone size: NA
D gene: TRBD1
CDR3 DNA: TGTGCCAGCAGTTACGCCGGGACAGGGGGCGAAGCTTTCTTT
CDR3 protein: CASSYAGTGGEAFF

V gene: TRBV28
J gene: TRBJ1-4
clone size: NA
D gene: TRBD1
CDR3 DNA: TGTGCCAGCAGTTTCCTGTGGACAGGCAAAAATGAAAAACTGTTTTTT
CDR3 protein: CASSFLWTGKNEKLFF

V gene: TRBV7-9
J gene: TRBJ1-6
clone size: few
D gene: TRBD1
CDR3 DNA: TGTGCCAGCAGCTACGGGACAGATAATTCACCCCTCCACTTT
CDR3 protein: CASSYGTDNSPLHF

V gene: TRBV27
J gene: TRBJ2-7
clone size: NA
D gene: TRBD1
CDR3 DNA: TGTGCCACCGGTCCCCTAGGCCGGACAGGGAGGTACCACTACGAGCAGTACTTC
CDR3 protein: CATGPLGRTGRYHYEQYF

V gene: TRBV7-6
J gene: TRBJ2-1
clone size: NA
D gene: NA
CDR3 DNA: TGTGCCAGCAGCCGGACTTCTTCACGTTACAATGAGCAGTTCTTC
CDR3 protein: CASSRTSSRYNEQFF

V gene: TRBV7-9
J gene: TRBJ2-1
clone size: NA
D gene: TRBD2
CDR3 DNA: TGTGCCAGCAGCTTAACTGGGACTAGCGCCTACAATGAGCAGTTCTTC
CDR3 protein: CASSLTGTSAYNEQFF

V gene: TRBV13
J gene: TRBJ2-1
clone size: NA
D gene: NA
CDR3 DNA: TGTGCCAGCAGCTTGAATCCAGGCAATGAGCAGTTCTTC
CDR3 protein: CASSLNPGNEQFF

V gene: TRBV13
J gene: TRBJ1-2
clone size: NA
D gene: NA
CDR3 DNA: TGTGCCAGCAGCCTGTGGGACACCCTTACCTCCTATGGCTACACCTTC
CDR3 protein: CASSLWDTLTSYGYTF

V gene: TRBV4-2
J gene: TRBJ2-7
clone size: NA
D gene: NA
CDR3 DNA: TGTGCCAGCAGCCAAGATAGAACGGGAGAGTCCTACGAGCAGTACTTC
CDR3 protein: CASSQDRTGESYEQYF